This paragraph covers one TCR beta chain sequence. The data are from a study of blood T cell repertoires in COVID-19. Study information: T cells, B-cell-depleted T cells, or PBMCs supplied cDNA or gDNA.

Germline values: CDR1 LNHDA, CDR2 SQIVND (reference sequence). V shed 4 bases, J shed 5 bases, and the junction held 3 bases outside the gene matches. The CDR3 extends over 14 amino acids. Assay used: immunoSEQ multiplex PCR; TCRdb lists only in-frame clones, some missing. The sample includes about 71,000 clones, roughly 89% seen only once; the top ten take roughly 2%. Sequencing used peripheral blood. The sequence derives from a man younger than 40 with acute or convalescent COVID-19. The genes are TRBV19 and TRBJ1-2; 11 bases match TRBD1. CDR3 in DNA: TGTGCCAGTAGTAACCGGGACAGGGGGTATGGCTACACCTTC. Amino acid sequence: CASSNRDRGYGYTF.